Sequencing of this T cell receptor (beta chain) was carried out in a study of OX40 agonist ivuxolimab in advanced cancers. Study overall: Patient treatment consisted of intravenous ivuxolimab administration every 2 weeks at 0.01 to 10 mg/kg.

This CDR3 contains 13 residues. CDR1 and CDR2 (germline): MGHDK, SYGVNS. Trimming left V 4 bases short and J 6 bases short, with 11 bases between. Produced via immunoSEQ multiplex PCR; TCRdb's table is partial and in-frame only. In the table there are fewer than 80,000 clones, 85% of which are singletons. Sequenced here: CD4+ or CD8+ T cells sorted from blood, sampled in a trial of the OX40 agonist ivuxolimab. The TCR sequence derives from an adult with an advanced solid tumor such as melanoma, head and neck, liver or kidney cancer. The chain combines TRBV25-1 with TRBJ2-3; TRBD2 might be the D (6 bases). The CDR3 DNA reads as TGTGCCAGCAGTGCCCGAGGAGGGGATACGCAGTATTTT. Its protein product is CASSARGGDTQYF.